This record looks at one TCR beta chain sequence and its context. No antigen is known for it. Per-nucleotide qualities are absent, and no much larger clonotype sits a single base away. The data stem from a study of shared clonotypes between healthy human individuals (dated by TCRdb to about 2020). Context from the whole study: Two women and a few men aged 18 to 49 years were included in the cohort. Different laboratories and diverse techniques were used to prepare libraries and sequence TCR repertoires, to increase sequencing depth and limit assay-specific biases. For each donor, three plates each were used for CD4 naive and CD4 memory, two plates were used for CD8 naive, and one plate was used for CD8 memory. Per donor, leukapheresis produced somewhere between about 0.9 and 9.5 billion PBMCs. The study deeply sequenced blood TCR repertoires of about 5 healthy adults to estimate repertoire size and the extent of clonotype sharing between individuals. General conclusions and limits of the study: Across a handful of donors, around 5% of naive CD4, 3% to 4% of naive CD8, roughly 2.2% of memory CD4, and about 0.44% of memory CD8 clonotypes were shared. Even with the large sequencing depth, rarefaction of the sorted-subset datasets indicated that sequencing was incomplete. The small number of donors limited the genetic and exposure-history diversity represented. Based on pairwise subsampling, the degree of clonotype sharing among donors was expected to be affected by sequencing depth. Compared with non-shared clonotypes, the clonotypes found in all four sorted-subset donors had higher generation probabilities. Naive subsets generally had larger estimated clonotype richness than memory subsets did. Sampling was restricted to blood, and TCR repertoires in tissues likely differ from the TCR repertoires found in blood.

Healthy HIV-negative adults with no recently reported acute infections or vaccinations were included as donors. Every donor was a Caucasian adult residing in Nashville, Tennessee, USA. CD4+ T cells were enriched by magnetic negative selection; naive cells were then positively selected on CD45RA, and the negative fraction formed the memory subset. Blood was obtained by leukapheresis, after which PBMCs were separated by Ficoll-Histopaque density gradient centrifugation and cryopreserved in liquid nitrogen vapor phase. Analytical flow cytometry was used to check the purity and quantity of each magnetically sorted T cell population. Genomic DNA was isolated from every sorted fraction and measured by UV absorbance on a Nanodrop 2000c. Ends trimmed: V by 6 bases, J by 3 bases; bases unmatched to a gene: 13. The CDR3 starts with the cysteine, ends with the phenylalanine, and has 18 residues. Only the CDR3 DNA is retained, 54 bases long and in frame from the first base. CDR1 and CDR2 are read off the germline V gene (reference sequence) as MNHEY and SMNVEV.

TCR CDR3 regions were amplified from genomic DNA by multiplex PCR using the deep immunoSEQ assay. Extracted genomic DNA from each cell subset was distributed evenly across all wells of several immunoSEQ 96-well plates, and each plate was treated as a replicate. For sorted subsets, roughly 200 ng of genomic DNA, equivalent to around 30,000 T cell genomes, went into each replicate PCR. Purified libraries were measured with a Qubit 3.0 fluorometer, size-checked on a Bioanalyzer 2100, and measured again with the KAPA Library Quantification kit. Every immunoSEQ 96-well plate was sequenced on a dedicated single-read 150-cycle Illumina NextSeq 550 flow cell. From the authors' description of their analysis: The immunoSEQ output contained only junctional sequences without quality scores, so filtering could not match that applied to full-length reads. To assign V/J genes and CDR3, sequences were annotated using PyIR, a Python wrapper for IgBLAST v1.9, with IMGT germline references. Any read was removed if the V/J assignment was weak (E-value above 1e-6), the CDR3 was missing, or the read contained stop codons, out-of-frame junctions, or ambiguous translated residues. V3J clonotypes were defined as sequences sharing an identical inferred V gene, J gene, and CDR3 amino acid sequence. Percentage overlap between repertoires was computed as shared unique clonotypes divided by the size of the smaller repertoire. Three approaches were used to assess repertoire richness: RTK rarefaction, the Chao1 estimator, and Recon v2.1 estimates of unobserved clonotypes. Generation probabilities for all TCRbeta clonotypes obtained by the gDNA method from several donors were computed using OLGA. Not all clones reach the TCRdb copy of this immuneACCESS table, which keeps in-frame sequences only. Checked studies attribute under half of the gap to unresolved V genes and leave the rest unexplained. D and trimming were read from the DNA, whereas the V and J calls and clone size are those reported in that table. This sample gives about 2.4 million clones in total; roughly 93% of them show up just once. Around 0.4% of the sample belongs to the ten largest clones.

What was sequenced was naive CD4+ T cells from PBMCs. This sample's cell subset or site label indicates: CD45RA+ positively selected. The sequence was collected from a man younger than 30 in good health. Some clones in this sample may be carry-over from other donors' samples. Rearrangement joined TRBV27 to TRBJ2-6; 8 of the junction bases match TRBD1. The CDR3 amino acid sequence is: CASRPRWTGSFGANVLTF. The nucleotides read TGTGCCAGCAGACCTCGTTGGACAGGGAGTTTTGGGGCCAACGTCCTGACTTTC.